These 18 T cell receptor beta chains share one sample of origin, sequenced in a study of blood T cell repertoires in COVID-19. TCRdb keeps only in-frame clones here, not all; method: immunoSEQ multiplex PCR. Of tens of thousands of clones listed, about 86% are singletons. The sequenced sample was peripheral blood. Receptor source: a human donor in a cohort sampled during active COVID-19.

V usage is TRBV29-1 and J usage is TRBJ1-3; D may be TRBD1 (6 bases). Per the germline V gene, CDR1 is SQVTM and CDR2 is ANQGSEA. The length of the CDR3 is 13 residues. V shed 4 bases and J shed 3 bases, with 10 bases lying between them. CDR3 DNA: TGCAGCGTTGTGAGAGGGGGTGGAAACACCATATATTTT. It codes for CSVVRGGGNTIYF.

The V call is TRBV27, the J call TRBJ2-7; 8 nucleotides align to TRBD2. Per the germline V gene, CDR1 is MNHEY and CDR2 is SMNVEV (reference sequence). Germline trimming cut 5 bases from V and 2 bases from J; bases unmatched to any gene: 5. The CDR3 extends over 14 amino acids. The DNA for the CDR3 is TGTGCCAGCAGTCAGGGACTAGTGCCCTACGAGCAGTACTTC. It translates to CASSQGLVPYEQYF.

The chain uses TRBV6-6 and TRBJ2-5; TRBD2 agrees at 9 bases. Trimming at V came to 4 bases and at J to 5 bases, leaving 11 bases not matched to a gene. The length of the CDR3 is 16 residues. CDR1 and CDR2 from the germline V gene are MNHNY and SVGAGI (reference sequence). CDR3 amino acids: CASSSVPGLAQETQYF. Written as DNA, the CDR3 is TGTGCCAGCAGTTCGGTACCGGGACTAGCCCAGGAGACCCAGTACTTC.

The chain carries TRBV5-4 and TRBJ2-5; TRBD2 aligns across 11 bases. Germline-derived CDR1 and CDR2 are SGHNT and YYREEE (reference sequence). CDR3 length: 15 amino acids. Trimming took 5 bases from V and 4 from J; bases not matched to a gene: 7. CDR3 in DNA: TGTGCCAGCAGTAGTAGCGGGGGGGCTCCAGAGACCCAGTACTTC. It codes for CASSSSGGAPETQYF.

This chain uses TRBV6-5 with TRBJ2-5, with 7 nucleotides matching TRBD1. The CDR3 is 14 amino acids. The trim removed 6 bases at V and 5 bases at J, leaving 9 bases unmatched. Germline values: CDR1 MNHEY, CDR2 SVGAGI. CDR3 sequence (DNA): TGTGCCAGCAGCGAGGGGGCTGGTGAGGAGACCCAGTACTTC. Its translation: CASSEGAGEETQYF.

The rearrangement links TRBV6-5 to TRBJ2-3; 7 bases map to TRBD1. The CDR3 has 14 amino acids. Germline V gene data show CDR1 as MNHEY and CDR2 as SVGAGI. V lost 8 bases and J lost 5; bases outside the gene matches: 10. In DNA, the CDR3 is TGTGCCAGCGAACCCAGGGGGTCGGGAGATACGCAGTATTTT. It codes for CASEPRGSGDTQYF.

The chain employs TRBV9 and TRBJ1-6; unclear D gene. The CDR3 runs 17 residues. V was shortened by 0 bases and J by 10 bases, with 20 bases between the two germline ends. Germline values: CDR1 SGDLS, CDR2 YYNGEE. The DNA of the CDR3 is TGTGCCAGCAGCGTAGATCCCGGGCGGGTAAATCGATCACCCCTCCACTTT. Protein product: CASSVDPGRVNRSPLHF.

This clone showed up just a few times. In nucleotides, the CDR3 is TGTGCCAGCACCTCCTCCTACGAGCAGTACTTC. Translating it yields CASTSSYEQYF. The gene calls are TRBV6-4 and TRBJ2-7, with D hard to call. The CDR3 has 11 amino acids. Germline assignment: CDR1 MRHNA and CDR2 SNTAGT. The germline V and J ends were trimmed by 7 bases and 0 bases, with 4 bases remaining between them.

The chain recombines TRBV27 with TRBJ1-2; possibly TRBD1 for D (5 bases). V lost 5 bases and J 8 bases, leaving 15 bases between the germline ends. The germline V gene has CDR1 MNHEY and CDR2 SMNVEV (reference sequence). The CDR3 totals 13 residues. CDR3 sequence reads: CASSQGLDGGYTF. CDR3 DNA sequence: TGTGCCAGCAGTCAGGGACTGGATGGCGGCTACACCTTC.

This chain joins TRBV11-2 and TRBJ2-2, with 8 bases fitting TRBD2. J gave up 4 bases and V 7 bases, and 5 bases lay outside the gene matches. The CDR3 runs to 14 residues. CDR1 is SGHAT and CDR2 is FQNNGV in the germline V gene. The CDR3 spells CASNIAGGTGELFF. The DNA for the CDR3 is TGTGCCAGCAATATTGCGGGGGGCACCGGGGAGCTGTTTTTT.

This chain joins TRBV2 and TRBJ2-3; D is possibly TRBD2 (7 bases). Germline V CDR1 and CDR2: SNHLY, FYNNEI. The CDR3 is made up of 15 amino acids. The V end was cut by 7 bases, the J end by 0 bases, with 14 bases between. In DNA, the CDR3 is TGTGCCAGCATTGCGGGGGCCGCTAGCACAGATACGCAGTATTTT. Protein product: CASIAGAASTDTQYF. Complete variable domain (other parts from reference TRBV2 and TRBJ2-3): EPEVTQTPSHQVTQMGQEVILRCVPISNHLYFYWYRQILGQKVEFLVSFYNNEISEKSEIFDDQFSVERPDGSNFTLKIRSTKLEDSAMYFCASIAGAASTDTQYFGPGTRLTVL.

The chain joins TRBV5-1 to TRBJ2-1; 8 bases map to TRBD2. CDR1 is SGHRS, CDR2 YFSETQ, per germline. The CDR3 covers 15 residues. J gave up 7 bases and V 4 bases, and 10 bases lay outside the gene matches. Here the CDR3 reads CASSEGAGALNEQFF. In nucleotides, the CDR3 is TGCGCCAGCAGCGAGGGAGCGGGGGCCCTAAATGAGCAGTTCTTC.

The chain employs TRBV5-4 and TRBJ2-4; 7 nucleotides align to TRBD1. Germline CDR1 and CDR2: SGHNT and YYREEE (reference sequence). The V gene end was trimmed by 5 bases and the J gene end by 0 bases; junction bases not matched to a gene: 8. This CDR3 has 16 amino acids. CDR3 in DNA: TGTGCCAGCAGTCCCGATGCAGGGGGAGCCAAAAACATTCAGTACTTC. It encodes CASSPDAGGAKNIQYF.

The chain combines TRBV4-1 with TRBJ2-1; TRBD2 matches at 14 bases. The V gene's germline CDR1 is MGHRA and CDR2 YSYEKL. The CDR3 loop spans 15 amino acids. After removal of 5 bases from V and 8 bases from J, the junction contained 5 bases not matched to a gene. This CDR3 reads CASSGGLAGAYEQFF. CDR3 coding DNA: TGCGCCAGCAGCGGGGGACTAGCGGGGGCCTATGAGCAGTTCTTC.

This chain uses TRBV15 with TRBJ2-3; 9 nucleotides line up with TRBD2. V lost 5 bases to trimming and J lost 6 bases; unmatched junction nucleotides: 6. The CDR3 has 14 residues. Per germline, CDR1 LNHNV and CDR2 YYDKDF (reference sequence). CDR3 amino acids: CATSRSGSLDTQYF. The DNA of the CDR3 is TGTGCCACCAGCCGTAGCGGGAGCCTTGATACGCAGTATTTT.

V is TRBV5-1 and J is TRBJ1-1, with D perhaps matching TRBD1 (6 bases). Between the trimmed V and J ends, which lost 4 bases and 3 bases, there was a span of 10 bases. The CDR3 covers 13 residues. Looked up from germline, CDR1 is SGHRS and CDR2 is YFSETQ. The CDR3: CASSPQGYTEAFF. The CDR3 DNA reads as TGCGCCAGCAGCCCTCAGGGGTACACTGAAGCTTTCTTT.

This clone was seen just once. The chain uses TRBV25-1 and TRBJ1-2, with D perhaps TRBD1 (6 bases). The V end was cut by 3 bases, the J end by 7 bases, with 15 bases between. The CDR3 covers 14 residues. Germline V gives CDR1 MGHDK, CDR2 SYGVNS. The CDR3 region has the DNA TGTGCCAGCAGTGACAGTCCAGGGGCTGGTGGCTACACCTTC. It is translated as CASSDSPGAGGYTF.

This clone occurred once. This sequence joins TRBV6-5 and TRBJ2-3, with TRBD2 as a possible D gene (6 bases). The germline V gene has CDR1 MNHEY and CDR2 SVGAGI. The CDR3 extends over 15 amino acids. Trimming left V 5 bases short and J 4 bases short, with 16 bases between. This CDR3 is CASSPNTPGADTQYF. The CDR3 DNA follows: TGTGCCAGCAGTCCAAACACTCCGGGGGCAGATACGCAGTATTTT.